The rows below give T cell receptor beta chains drawn from one sample of a study of blood T cells in healthy people across ages. TCRdb redid the calling of the 5' RACE reads with MiXCR, one entry per CDR3 protein. The sample carries around 940,000 distinct CDR3 sequences, roughly half recorded once. Sequenced input: blood. Every receptor here comes from a woman aged 55-75 years in good health. CDR3s include the opening cysteine and the closing phenylalanine or tryptophan. D genes are given only for firm matches. The listing skips clone size in some rows; elsewhere it reads once, few, many or a size class.

D	size	V	J	CDR3	DNA
.	few	TRBV27	TRBJ2-3	CASSLLGGNEQYF	TGTGCCAGCAGTTTATTGGGGGGCAATGAGCAGTATTTT
.	.	TRBV7-2	TRBJ1-4	CASSLELGGPGKLFF	TGTGCCAGCAGCTTAGAGCTGGGGGGGCCCGGGAAACTGTTTTTT
TRBD2	.	TRBV7-2	TRBJ2-3	CASSPGLAGLPSTDTQYF	TGTGCCAGCAGCCCGGGACTAGCGGGACTACCAAGCACAGATACGCAGTATTTT
.	few	TRBV7-9	TRBJ2-5	CASSSPRDQETQYF	TGTGCCAGCAGCTCCCCCAGGGACCAAGAGACCCAGTACTTC
TRBD2	few	TRBV20-1	TRBJ2-4	CSATSGRPNIQYF	TGCAGTGCAACCAGCGGGAGACCTAACATTCAGTACTTC
TRBD1	.	TRBV5-5	TRBJ1-2	CASSVDRELRPGYTF	TGTGCCAGCAGCGTAGACAGGGAATTAAGACCCGGCTACACCTTC
TRBD1	few	TRBV7-9	TRBJ1-1	CASSLAGTARDEAFF	TGTGCCAGCAGCTTAGCGGGGACAGCCCGGGATGAAGCTTTCTTT
TRBD2	.	TRBV12-3/TRBV12-4	TRBJ2-7	CASSLTSGSGLEQYF	TGTGCCAGCAGCCTAACTAGCGGGAGTGGTCTTGAGCAGTACTTC
TRBD1	.	TRBV18	TRBJ2-7	CASSPGQGKVEQYF	TGTGCCAGCTCACCGGGACAGGGTAAGGTCGAGCAGTACTTC
TRBD1	.	TRBV28	TRBJ2-7	CASSFEGQGYEQYF	TGTGCCAGCAGTTTTGAAGGACAGGGCTACGAGCAGTACTTC
.	many	TRBV30	TRBJ2-1	CASTGPGGNEQFF	TGTGCCTCTACGGGGCCAGGCGGGAATGAGCAGTTCTTC
TRBD1	few	TRBV20-1	TRBJ2-3	CSARDSGTGGLDTQYF	TGCAGTGCTAGAGATTCTGGGACAGGGGGTTTAGATACGCAGTATTTT
TRBD1	.	TRBV20-1	TRBJ2-3	CSAGRDRGNTDTQYF	TGCAGTGCTGGCAGGGACAGGGGAAACACAGATACGCAGTATTTT
.	.	TRBV4-3	TRBJ2-1	CASSQDRQDEQFF	TGCGCCAGCAGCCAAGACAGACAGGATGAGCAGTTCTTC
.	once	TRBV7-2	TRBJ2-7	CASSLTRDVLYEQYF	TGTGCCAGCAGCTTAACCCGGGACGTGCTCTACGAGCAGTACTTC
TRBD1	.	TRBV6-5	TRBJ2-7	CATKPGQGIYEQYF	TGTGCCACAAAACCGGGACAGGGGATCTACGAGCAGTACTTC
.	few	TRBV20-1	TRBJ1-1	CSASKSRNTEAFF	TGTAGTGCTAGTAAAAGCCGGAACACTGAAGCTTTCTTT
TRBD1	.	TRBV4-3	TRBJ1-2	CASSHNWGGQGNYGYTF	TGCGCCAGCAGCCATAACTGGGGAGGACAGGGGAACTATGGCTACACCTTC
.	.	TRBV3-1	TRBJ2-1	CASSQLTSRGNEQFF	TGTGCCAGCAGCCAATTAACCTCCAGGGGCAATGAGCAGTTCTTC
.	once	TRBV5-5	TRBJ1-1	CASSSPGRGNTEAFF	TGTGCCAGCAGCTCCCCTGGCAGGGGGAACACTGAAGCTTTCTTT
TRBD2	few	TRBV4-1	TRBJ2-1	CASGQDIAGLAGPLREQFF	TGCGCCAGCGGCCAAGATATAGCCGGGCTAGCGGGGCCCTTACGTGAGCAGTTCTTC
TRBD2	.	TRBV2	TRBJ2-1	CASSEILAGVNEQFF	TGTGCCAGCAGTGAGATACTAGCGGGAGTCAATGAGCAGTTCTTC
.	.	TRBV9	TRBJ2-7	CASSVDGHPYEQYF	TGTGCCAGCAGCGTGGACGGGCACCCCTACGAGCAGTACTTC
.	few	TRBV7-9	TRBJ2-3	CASSLMFTDTQYF	TGTGCCAGCAGCTTAATGTTCACAGATACGCAGTATTTT
TRBD1	.	TRBV28	TRBJ2-7	CASRLVGQVSYEQYF	TGTGCCAGCAGGTTAGTAGGACAGGTATCCTACGAGCAGTACTTC
.	.	TRBV15	TRBJ2-7	CATSSGDRSSYEQYF	TGTGCCACCAGCTCTGGGGACCGGAGCTCCTACGAGCAGTACTTC
.	.	TRBV5-1	TRBJ2-5	CASSLRTGRDQKQYF	TGCGCCAGCAGCCTTAGGACAGGGAGGGACCAGAAACAGTACTTC
TRBD2	many	TRBV20-1	TRBJ2-5	CSARDWLAGGDPQETQYF	TGCAGTGCTAGAGATTGGCTAGCGGGAGGGGACCCTCAAGAGACCCAGTACTTC
.	.	TRBV14	TRBJ1-2	CASSQGVFQFGFYGYTF	TGTGCCAGCAGCCAAGGGGTCTTTCAGTTTGGATTTTATGGCTACACCTTC
.	.	TRBV30	TRBJ1-2	CAWSRSRGYGYTF	TGTGCCTGGAGTAGGTCTCGGGGCTATGGCTACACCTTC
.	.	TRBV6-1	TRBJ2-1	CASSDEAEGEQFF	TGTGCCAGCAGTGATGAAGCGGAGGGTGAGCAGTTCTTC
TRBD2	.	TRBV13	TRBJ2-3	CASSPGLAGALSTDTQYF	TGTGCCAGCAGCCCCGGGTTAGCGGGAGCCCTAAGCACAGATACGCAGTATTTT
.	.	TRBV12-3/TRBV12-4	TRBJ1-5	CASAKAAGQPQHF	TGTGCCAGCGCGAAGGCAGCAGGGCAGCCCCAGCATTTT
.	few	TRBV6-5	TRBJ2-3	CASATMRQLKNTQYF	TGTGCCAGCGCGACGATGAGACAGCTTAAGAATACGCAGTATTTT
TRBD1	.	TRBV10-3	TRBJ1-2	CAIRGQGAYYGYTF	TGTGCCATCAGAGGACAGGGGGCCTACTATGGCTACACCTTC
TRBD2	.	TRBV6-5	TRBJ2-7	CASSPETSGSSYEQYF	TGTGCCAGCAGTCCGGAGACTAGCGGGAGTTCTTACGAGCAGTACTTC
.	.	TRBV29-1	TRBJ2-3	CSVLADTLYF	TGCAGCGTCCTAGCAGATACGCTGTATTTT
TRBD2	.	TRBV4-2	TRBJ2-1	CASSQEGLAGGPSNEQFF	TGTGCCAGCAGCCAAGAAGGACTAGCGGGAGGGCCGAGCAATGAGCAGTTCTTC
.	once	TRBV19	TRBJ2-7	CASSRGSVPASEQYF	TGTGCCAGTAGTCGGGGCAGCGTCCCTGCCAGCGAGCAGTACTTC
.	.	TRBV5-1	TRBJ1-2	CASSSEVGKDGYTF	TGCGCCAGCAGCTCCGAGGTAGGAAAAGATGGTTACACCTTC
.	many	TRBV7-2	TRBJ2-1	CASSLALNNEQFF	TGTGCCAGCAGCTTAGCGCTAAACAATGAGCAGTTCTTC
TRBD2	.	TRBV20-1	TRBJ2-3	CSATPGGTSPDTQYF	TGCAGTGCTACCCCAGGCGGGACTAGCCCAGATACGCAGTATTTT
.	.	TRBV4-2	TRBJ1-5	CASSSSVGGAYQPQHF	TGTGCCAGCAGCTCAAGCGTAGGGGGGGCCTATCAGCCCCAGCATTTT
.	.	TRBV28	TRBJ2-5	CASSLKTPKTQYF	TGTGCCAGCAGTTTGAAAACCCCGAAGACCCAGTACTTC
.	.	TRBV10-3	TRBJ2-5	CAISESSGSNEQYF	TGTGCCATCAGTGAGTCGTCTGGGAGCAATGAGCAGTACTTC
.	.	TRBV28	TRBJ2-7	CASSLKVPYEQYF	TGTGCCAGCAGTTTAAAAGTTCCCTACGAGCAGTACTTC
.	few	TRBV12-3/TRBV12-4	TRBJ2-1	CASSLSLVPEGDEQFF	TGTGCCAGCAGTTTATCCCTAGTCCCCGAGGGCGATGAGCAGTTCTTC
TRBD1	.	TRBV2	TRBJ2-5	CASGRDRGAKTQYF	TGTGCCAGCGGCCGGGACAGGGGCGCGAAGACCCAGTACTTC
.	.	TRBV4-1	TRBJ2-5	CASSHPQGALETQYF	TGCGCCAGCAGCCACCCACAGGGCGCTCTAGAGACCCAGTACTTC
.	few	TRBV12-3/TRBV12-4	TRBJ1-2	CASTMGENYGYTF	TGTGCCAGCACTATGGGGGAGAACTATGGCTACACCTTC
.	few	TRBV5-5	TRBJ2-7	CASSQMEAYEQYF	TGTGCCAGCAGCCAGATGGAAGCTTACGAGCAGTACTTC